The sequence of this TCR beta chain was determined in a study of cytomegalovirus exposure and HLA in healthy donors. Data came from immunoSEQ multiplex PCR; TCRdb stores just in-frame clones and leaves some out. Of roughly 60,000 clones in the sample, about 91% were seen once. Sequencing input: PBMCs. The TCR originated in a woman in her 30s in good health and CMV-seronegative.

The CDR3 region is CASSETSGRNQETQYF. CDR3 DNA sequence: TGTGCCAGCAGTGAGACTAGCGGGAGAAACCAAGAGACCCAGTACTTC. V gene TRBV27 combines with J gene TRBJ2-5, with 12 bases matching TRBD2. The CDR3 spans 16 residues. V gave up 5 bases and J gave up 0 bases; unmatched junction bases: 4. Germline CDR1 reads MNHEY; CDR2 reads SMNVEV (reference sequence).